This T cell receptor beta chain is from a study of cytomegalovirus exposure and HLA in healthy donors. V lost 0 bases, J lost 3 bases, and 6 bases lay in between. Germline values: CDR1 SGDLS, CDR2 YYNGEE. This CDR3 region has 13 residues. PCR used 60 Vbeta primers and 13 Jbeta primers. Sequenced by immunoSEQ multiplex PCR; TCRdb stores in-frame clones only, minus some. The data show about 120,000 clones, roughly 66% seen once. The V gene is TRBV9, the J gene TRBJ1-1; D call uncertain. The receptor comes from a man aged 18 to 29 in good health and CMV-seronegative. The sample was PBMCs. CDR3 residues: CASSVATDTEAFF. CDR3 in DNA: TGTGCCAGCAGCGTAGCTACAGACACTGAAGCTTTCTTT.